What follows are 19 T cell receptor beta chains derived from one specimen sequenced in a study of cytomegalovirus exposure and HLA in healthy donors. Primers included in the PCR were 60 Vbeta and 13 Jbeta primers. Libraries were prepared by immunoSEQ multiplex PCR; TCRdb keeps only in-frame clonotypes and omits some of them. The sample lists under 200,000 clones; 65% to 85% were seen once. The specimen was PBMCs. These receptor sequences come from a male donor in good health and CMV-seropositive.

This clone was seen once. This chain joins TRBV19 and TRBJ1-5; 7 positions match TRBD1. V shed 3 bases, J shed 3 bases, and the junction held 8 bases outside the gene matches. CDR1 is LNHDA, CDR2 SQIVND, per germline (reference sequence). The CDR3 contains 16 residues. As DNA, the CDR3 is TGTGCCAGTAGTATCACCAACAGGGGACCCAATCAGCCCCAGCATTTT. Its protein product is CASSITNRGPNQPQHF.

This clone was seen more than once but under ten times. Sequence at one end of the junction differs from germline and may be a read error. The chain couples TRBV7-9 to TRBJ2-5, with D possibly being TRBD2 (6 bases). Near its end, the DNA agrees better with TRBJ2-7, so the J call may be wrong. The germline V gene has CDR1 SEHNR and CDR2 FQNEAQ (reference sequence). This CDR3 contains 15 residues. This chain's CDR3 is CSSSLRDSDPYEQYF. CDR3 nucleotide sequence: TGTTCCAGCAGCTTAAGGGACTCGGATCCCTACGAGCAGTACTTC.

The V call is TRBV7-6, the J call TRBJ2-3, with TRBD2 identical over 12 bases. Germline CDR1 reads SGHVS; CDR2 reads FNYEAQ. This CDR3 is 18 amino acids long. Losses at the gene ends were 5 bases for V and 1 base for J; bases not matched to a gene: 10. The CDR3 coding sequence is TGTGCCAGCAGCCGACGACTAGCGGGAGATTGGGGCACAGATACGCAGTATTTT. This translates into CASSRRLAGDWGTDTQYF.

The V and J genes are TRBV4-2 and TRBJ2-1, with TRBD2 matching 10 bases. J lost 2 bases, V lost 4 bases, and 5 bases had no gene match. From germline, CDR1 is LGHNA and CDR2 YNFKEQ. This CDR3 comprises 16 residues. The CDR3 DNA is TGTGCCAGCAGCCGCGACGGGACTAGCGCCTACAATGAGCAGTTCTTC. Encoded protein: CASSRDGTSAYNEQFF.

There are a few counts of this clone. CDR3 DNA: TGCAGCGTTTGGGAGTACACTGAAGCTTTCTTT. The encoded protein is CSVWEYTEAFF. This chain uses TRBV29-1 with TRBJ1-1; D is unresolved. Between the trimmed V and J ends, which lost 5 bases and 3 bases, there was a span of 7 bases. The germline V gene has CDR1 SQVTM and CDR2 ANQGSEA. The CDR3 extends over 11 amino acids.

The chain uses TRBV28 and TRBJ1-1; 11 bases match TRBD1. The CDR3 spans 14 residues. CDR1 is MDHEN and CDR2 is SYDVKM in the germline V gene. Unmatched junction bases numbered 7, after V lost 7 bases and J lost 6 bases. The CDR3 spells CASTWTGGTPEAFF. CDR3 nucleotides: TGTGCCAGCACCTGGACAGGGGGCACCCCTGAAGCTTTCTTT.

This clone was seen just once. The rearrangement uses TRBV14 and TRBJ1-2, with D hard to call. The CDR3 is made up of 13 amino acids. Germline V lookup: CDR1 SGHDN, CDR2 FVKESK. V shed 4 bases and J shed 6 bases, with 12 bases lying between them. CDR3 nucleotides: TGTGCCAGCAGCCTAGCCCCAAGGCATGGCTACACCTTC. Its protein product is CASSLAPRHGYTF.

J is TRBJ1-3 and V is TRBV7-2; 11 bases line up with TRBD1. The CDR3 loop spans 18 amino acids. V dropped 7 bases and J dropped 1; count of bases not matched to a gene: 12. In germline, CDR1 is SGHTA, CDR2 FQGNSA. CDR3 protein: CASITRGGQGGSGNTIYF. CDR3 nucleotides: TGTGCCAGCATTACTAGGGGGGGACAGGGGGGTTCTGGAAACACCATATATTTT.

V usage is TRBV5-4 and J usage is TRBJ2-1, with 8 bases matching TRBD1. V dropped 4 bases and J dropped 12; count of bases not matched to a gene: 6. The CDR3 runs 12 residues. Germline V lookup: CDR1 SGHNT, CDR2 YYREEE (reference sequence). The CDR3 DNA is TGTGCCAGCAGCGTTGGGGGACAGGTGCAGTTCTTC. It yields the protein CASSVGGQVQFF.

This CDR3 reads CASSRGLTDTQYF. CDR3 in DNA: TGCGCCAGCAGCCGAGGACTAACAGATACGCAGTATTTT. The chain is built from TRBV5-1 and TRBJ2-3, with a weak D call TRBD2 (6 bases). With 4 bases removed from V and 3 bases from J, the gap between germline ends came to 9 bases. Germline assignment: CDR1 SGHRS and CDR2 YFSETQ. The CDR3 runs 13 residues. Looking up the rest from reference TRBV5-1 and TRBJ2-3 gives the full variable domain: KAGVTQTPRYLIKTRGQQVTLSCSPISGHRSVSWYQQTPGQGLQFLFEYFSETQRNKGNFPGRFSGRQFSNSRSEMNVSTLELGDSALYLCASSRGLTDTQYFGPGTRLTVL.

This clone was seen more than once but under ten times. The V gene is TRBV4-1, the J gene TRBJ2-7; 8 bases map to TRBD1. Germline CDR1 MGHRA, CDR2 YSYEKL. This CDR3 has 14 amino acids. V lost 2 bases, J lost 5 bases, and 5 bases stayed unmatched. In DNA, the CDR3 is TGCGCCAGCAGCCAAAGGACAGGGTATGACGAGCAGTACTTC. Its translation: CASSQRTGYDEQYF.

The V call is TRBV29-1, the J call TRBJ2-1, with TRBD2 identical over 9 bases. The length of the CDR3 is 13 residues. Germline V lookup: CDR1 SQVTM, CDR2 ANQGSEA. After removal of 2 bases from V and 9 bases from J, the junction contained 5 bases not matched to a gene. This chain's CDR3 is CSVESSGRFEQFF. CDR3 DNA sequence: TGCAGCGTTGAAAGTAGCGGGAGATTTGAGCAGTTCTTC.

Worth noting for this clone: The sample carries other DNA sequences with the same CDR3. The V gene is TRBV7-9, the J gene TRBJ1-5; TRBD1 aligns across 7 bases. After removal of 6 bases from V and 3 bases from J, the junction contained 20 bases not matched to a gene. The germline gives CDR1 SEHNR, CDR2 FQNEAQ (reference sequence). This CDR3 spans 19 amino acids. This chain's CDR3 is CASSSVSSGRDRDNQPQHF. The CDR3 DNA sequence: TGTGCCAGCAGTTCTGTTTCATCGGGGAGAGACAGGGACAATCAGCCCCAGCATTTT.

The V call is TRBV11-3, the J call TRBJ1-1; D unclear. This CDR3 region has 11 residues. Germline V gene sequence: CDR1 SGHNT, CDR2 YENEEA. V was clipped by 1 base and J by 7 bases, with 4 bases between them. The CDR3 region is CASSLVGEAFF. CDR3 nucleotides: TGTGCCAGCAGCTTAGTCGGTGAAGCTTTCTTT.

The rearrangement links TRBV7-8 to TRBJ1-1; 7 bases line up with TRBD1. CDR3 size: 15 residues. Germline trimming cut 2 bases from V and 6 bases from J; bases unmatched to any gene: 9. Germline CDR1 and CDR2: SGHVS and FQNEAQ. The CDR3 loop is CASSLRAGGTSEAFF. The CDR3 DNA sequence: TGTGCCAGCAGCTTAAGGGCAGGGGGGACGTCTGAAGCTTTCTTT. Full variable domain (missing parts from reference TRBV7-8 and TRBJ1-1): GAGVSQSPRYKVAKRGQDVALRCDPISGHVSLFWYQQALGQGPEFLTYFQNEAQLDKSGLPSDRFFAERPEGSVSTLKIQRTQQEDSAVYLCASSLRAGGTSEAFFGQGTRLTVV.

The CDR3 sequence is CASSPREGQGASYGYTF. The DNA for the CDR3 is TGTGCCAGCAGCCCACGAGAAGGACAGGGTGCGAGCTATGGCTACACCTTC. The J gene is TRBJ1-2, the V gene TRBV7-9; the match to TRBD1 covers 8 bases. The CDR3 extends over 17 amino acids. Trimming at V came to 5 bases and at J to 4 bases, leaving 15 bases not matched to a gene. Per germline, CDR1 SEHNR and CDR2 FQNEAQ (reference sequence).

This chain links TRBV7-9 with TRBJ1-2, with a tentative D call TRBD1 (6 bases). V gave up 7 bases and J gave up 8 bases, with 17 bases separating them. Germline CDR1 SEHNR, CDR2 FQNEAQ (reference sequence). CDR3 length equals 13 residues. CDR3 loop: CASIGGPFGGYTF. The CDR3 coding sequence is TGTGCCAGCATCGGGGGGCCCTTTGGAGGCTACACCTTC. The full variable domain, rest sourced from reference TRBV7-9 and TRBJ1-2, is DTGVSQNPRHKITKRGQNVTFRCDPISEHNRLYWYRQTLGQGPEFLTYFQNEAQLEKSRLLSDRFSAERPKGSFSTLEIQRTEQGDSAMYLCASIGGPFGGYTFGSGTRLTVV.

The chain uses TRBV7-9 and TRBJ2-5; TRBD2 aligns across 13 bases. This CDR3 spans 15 amino acids. Germline loops: CDR1 SEHNR, CDR2 FQNEAQ (reference sequence). V dropped 5 bases and J dropped 11; count of bases not matched to a gene: 11. The CDR3 spells CASSPRGLAGIEQYF. Written as DNA, the CDR3 is TGTGCCAGCAGCCCGAGGGGACTAGCGGGAATAGAGCAGTACTTC.

The chain joins TRBV5-1 to TRBJ2-3; TRBD2 aligns across 9 bases. Trimming took 4 bases from V and 0 from J; bases not matched to a gene: 6. The CDR3 has 16 amino acids. Germline lookup yields CDR1 SGHRS and CDR2 YFSETQ. CDR3 amino acids: CASSLFTSGSTDTQYF. In DNA, the CDR3 is TGCGCCAGCAGCCTGTTTACTAGCGGGAGCACAGATACGCAGTATTTT.